Each of the 2 T cell receptor beta chains below was sequenced from the same sample in a study of control samples from healthy donors and cancer patients. Sequenced by immunoSEQ multiplex PCR; TCRdb stores in-frame clones only, minus some. The table includes 150,000 or so clones, 93% detected once. Sample: blood. These TCRs come from a man aged 18 to 35 in good health.

The V gene is TRBV14, the J gene TRBJ1-1; D may be TRBD1 (5 bases). The germline CDR1 and CDR2 sequences are SGHDN and FVKESK. Trimming left V 3 bases short and J 3 bases short, with 8 bases between. The CDR3 loop spans 13 amino acids. CDR3: CASSQRGYTEAFF. The CDR3 region has the DNA TGTGCCAGCAGCCAGCGGGGGTACACTGAAGCTTTCTTT.

This sequence joins TRBV30 and TRBJ1-4, with D possibly matching TRBD1 (5 bases). This CDR3 spans 15 amino acids. Per the germline V gene, CDR1 is GTSNPN and CDR2 is SVGIG (reference sequence). Trimming removed 2 bases at V and 3 bases at J, with 13 bases between. This CDR3 is CAWSMSGLANEKLFF. The CDR3 DNA sequence: TGTGCCTGGAGTATGTCGGGGCTTGCTAATGAAAAACTGTTTTTT.